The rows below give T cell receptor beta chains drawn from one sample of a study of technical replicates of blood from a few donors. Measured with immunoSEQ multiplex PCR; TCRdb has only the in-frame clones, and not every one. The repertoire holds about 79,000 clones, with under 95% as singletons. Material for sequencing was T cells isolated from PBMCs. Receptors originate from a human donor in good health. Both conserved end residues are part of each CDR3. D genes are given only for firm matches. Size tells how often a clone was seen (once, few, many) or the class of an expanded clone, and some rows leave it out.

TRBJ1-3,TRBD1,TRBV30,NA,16,TGTGCCTGGAGTGCAGGGGGCCTCGGCTCTGGAAACACCATATATTTT,CAWSAGGLGSGNTIYF
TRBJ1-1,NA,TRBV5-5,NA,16,TGTGCCAGCAGCTTTTCCCTAATCACAGTAAACACTGAAGCTTTCTTT,CASSFSLITVNTEAFF
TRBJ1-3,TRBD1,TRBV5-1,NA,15,TGCGCCAGCAGCCTCACAGGGGGCGGGCGAAACACCATATATTTT,CASSLTGGGRNTIYF
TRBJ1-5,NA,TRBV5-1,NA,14,TGCGCCAGCAGCAATGGGGAGGGAAACCAGCCCCAGCATTTT,CASSNGEGNQPQHF
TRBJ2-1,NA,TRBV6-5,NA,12,TGTGCCAGCAGTGACAGTTACAATGAGCAGTTCTTC,CASSDSYNEQFF
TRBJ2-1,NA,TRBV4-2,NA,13,TGTGCCAGCAGCCAAGACACAGGCAATGAGCAGTTCTTC,CASSQDTGNEQFF
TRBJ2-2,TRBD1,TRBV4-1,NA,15,TGCGCCAGCAGCCCGACAGGGGTGAACACCGGGGAGCTGTTTTTT,CASSPTGVNTGELFF
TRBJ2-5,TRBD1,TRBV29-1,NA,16,TGCAGCGTTGAAGAAGGCACAGGGACAGGGCACGAGACCCAGTACTTC,CSVEEGTGTGHETQYF
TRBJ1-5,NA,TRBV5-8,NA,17,TGTGCCAGCAGCTTGCAGGTATTGTCAGATAGCAATCAGCCCCAGCATTTT,CASSLQVLSDSNQPQHF
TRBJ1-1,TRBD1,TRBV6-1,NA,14,TGTGCCAGCAATAAACAGGGGGTTTATACTGAAGCTTTCTTT,CASNKQGVYTEAFF
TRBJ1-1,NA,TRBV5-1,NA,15,TGCGCCAGCAGCCCCCGGGGTGTCATGAACACTGAAGCTTTCTTT,CASSPRGVMNTEAFF
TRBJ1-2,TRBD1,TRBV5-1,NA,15,TGCGCCAGCAGCTTGGTTTTACAGGGGGCTCAGGGCTACACCTTC,CASSLVLQGAQGYTF
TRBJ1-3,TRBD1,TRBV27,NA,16,TGTGCCAGCGGGGACAGAGGGGCCCTCTCTGGAAACACCATATATTTT,CASGDRGALSGNTIYF
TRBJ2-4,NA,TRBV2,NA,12,TGTGCCAGCGTCAAGGGGTGGGACATTCAGTACTTC,CASVKGWDIQYF
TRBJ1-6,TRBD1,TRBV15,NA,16,TGTGCCACCAGCAATACAGGGGGCTTCTATAATTCACCCCTCCACTTT,CATSNTGGFYNSPLHF
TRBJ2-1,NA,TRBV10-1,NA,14,TGCGCCAGCAGTGAGTCAGACAGGACGAATGAGCAGTTCTTC,CASSESDRTNEQFF
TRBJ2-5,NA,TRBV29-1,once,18,TGCAGCGCCCGTACAGGGCATACGAGGTTTTCCGAACAAGAGACCCAGTACTTC,CSARTGHTRFSEQETQYF
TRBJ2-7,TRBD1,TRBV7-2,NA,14,TGTGCCAGCAGCTTCCCAGGGGGCCGCTACGAGCAGTACTTC,CASSFPGGRYEQYF
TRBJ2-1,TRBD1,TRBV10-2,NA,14,TGCGCCAGCGGTGTGACAGGGAAGTGGAATGAGCAGTTCTTC,CASGVTGKWNEQFF
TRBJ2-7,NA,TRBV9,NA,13,TGTGCCAGCAGCCCCGTAGAGGCTGGCGAGCAGTACTTC,CASSPVEAGEQYF
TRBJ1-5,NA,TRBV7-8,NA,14,TGTGCCAGCAGTTCCGACAGGAAGCGAAAGCCCCAGCATTTT,CASSSDRKRKPQHF
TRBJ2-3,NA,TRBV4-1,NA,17,TGCGCCAGCAGCCACGGGCTGGCGGGGAGACGCACAGATACGCAGTATTTT,CASSHGLAGRRTDTQYF
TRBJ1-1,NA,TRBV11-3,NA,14,TGTGCCAGCAGCCAAGCCATCCGGTACACTGAAGCTTTCTTT,CASSQAIRYTEAFF
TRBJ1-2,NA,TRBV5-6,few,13,TGTGCCAGCACGGAGGGAACTAACTATGGCTACACCTTC,CASTEGTNYGYTF
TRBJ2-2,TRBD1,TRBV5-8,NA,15,TGTGCCAGCAGGGGACAGCCTGTGAACACCGGGGAGCTGTTTTTT,CASRGQPVNTGELFF
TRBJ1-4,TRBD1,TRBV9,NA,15,TGTGCCAGCAGCGTAGCTACAGGGGGGGATGAAAAACTGTTTTTT,CASSVATGGDEKLFF
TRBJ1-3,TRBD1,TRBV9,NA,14,TGTGCCAGCAGCGTCGGGACAGGGGTGCACACCATATATTTT,CASSVGTGVHTIYF
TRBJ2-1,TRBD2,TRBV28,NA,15,TGTGCCAGCAGTTTAACGGGAGGTAGGGGCAATGAGCAGTTCTTC,CASSLTGGRGNEQFF
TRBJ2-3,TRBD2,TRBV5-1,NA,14,TGCGCCAGCAGCTTGACTAGCGGACAAGATACGCAGTATTTT,CASSLTSGQDTQYF
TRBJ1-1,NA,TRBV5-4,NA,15,TGTGCCAGCAGCTTGGAATGGTTCGGGAACACTGAAGCTTTCTTT,CASSLEWFGNTEAFF
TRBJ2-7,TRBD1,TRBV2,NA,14,TGTGCCAGCAGTGTGCGGACAGGGGCCGACGAGCAGTACTTC,CASSVRTGADEQYF
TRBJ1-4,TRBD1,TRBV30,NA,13,TGTGCCTTAGGGACAGGGGAAAATGAAAAACTGTTTTTT,CALGTGENEKLFF
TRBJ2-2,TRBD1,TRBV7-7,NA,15,TGTGCTAGCAGCCGAGACAGGGAAGGCACCGGGGAGCTGTTTTTT,CASSRDREGTGELFF
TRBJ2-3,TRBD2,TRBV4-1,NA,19,TGCGCCAGCAGCCACCTCGGACTAGCGGGTTCACCTAGCACAGATACGCAGTATTTT,CASSHLGLAGSPSTDTQYF
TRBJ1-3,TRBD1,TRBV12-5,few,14,TGTGCTAGTGGTTTTACAGGGGCTGGAAACACCATATATTTT,CASGFTGAGNTIYF
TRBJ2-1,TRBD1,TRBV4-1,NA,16,TGCGCCAGCAGCCCAGGCTCCGGGACAGTATACAATGAGCAGTTCTTC,CASSPGSGTVYNEQFF
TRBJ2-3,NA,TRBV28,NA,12,TGTGCCAGCAGTTTACGGGTAGGCACGCAGTATTTT,CASSLRVGTQYF
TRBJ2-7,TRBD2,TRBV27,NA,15,TGTGCCAGCAGTCTCCTCGGGCGGGAGATAAACGAGCAGTACTTC,CASSLLGREINEQYF
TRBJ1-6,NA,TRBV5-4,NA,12,TGTGCCAGCAGCTTGAGTGGCTCACCCCTCCACTTT,CASSLSGSPLHF
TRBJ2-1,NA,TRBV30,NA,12,TGTGCCTGGAGTTACGGAGGGTACGAGCAGTTCTTC,CAWSYGGYEQFF
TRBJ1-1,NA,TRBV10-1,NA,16,TGCGCCAGCAGTGAGTCGGTGGCAGGGAGGGACACTGAAGCTTTCTTT,CASSESVAGRDTEAFF
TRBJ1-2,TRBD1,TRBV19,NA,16,TGTGCCAGTAGTATGGACGGACAGGGAAGGAATAATGGCTACACCTTC,CASSMDGQGRNNGYTF
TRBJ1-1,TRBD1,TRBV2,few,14,TGTGCCAGCAGGGAGACAGGGAGTGGCACTGAAGCTTTCTTT,CASRETGSGTEAFF
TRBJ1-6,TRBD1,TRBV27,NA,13,TGTGCCAGCAGTTCGGGGACAGGAGCACCCCTCCACTTT,CASSSGTGAPLHF
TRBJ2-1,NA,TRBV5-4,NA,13,TGTGCCAGCAGCCCGAGCTCCTACAATGAGCAGTTCTTC,CASSPSSYNEQFF
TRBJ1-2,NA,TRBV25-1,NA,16,TGTGCCAGCAGTGAATGGCTGGGGGGAACAAACTATGGCTACACCTTC,CASSEWLGGTNYGYTF
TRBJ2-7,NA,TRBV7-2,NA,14,TGTGCCAGCAGCTCCCGAACCAGCTCCTACGAGCAGTACTTC,CASSSRTSSYEQYF
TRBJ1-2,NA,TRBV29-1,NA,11,TGCAGCGTTGTACAGACCTATGGCTACACCTTC,CSVVQTYGYTF